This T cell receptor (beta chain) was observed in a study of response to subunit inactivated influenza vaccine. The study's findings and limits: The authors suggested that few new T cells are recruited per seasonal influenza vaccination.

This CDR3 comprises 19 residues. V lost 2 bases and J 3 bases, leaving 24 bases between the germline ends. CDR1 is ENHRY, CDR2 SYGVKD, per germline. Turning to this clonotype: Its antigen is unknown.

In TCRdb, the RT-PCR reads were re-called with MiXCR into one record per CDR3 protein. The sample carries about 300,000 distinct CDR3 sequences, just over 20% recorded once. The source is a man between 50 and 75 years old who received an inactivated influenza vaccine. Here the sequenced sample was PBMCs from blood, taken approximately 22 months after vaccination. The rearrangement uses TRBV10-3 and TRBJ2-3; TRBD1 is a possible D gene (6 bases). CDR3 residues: CAISEPKTGTIIVTDTQYF. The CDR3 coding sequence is TGTGCCATCAGTGAGCCCAAGACCGGGACAATAATTGTGACAGATACGCAGTATTTT.